The sequence of this T cell receptor beta chain was determined in a study of cytomegalovirus exposure and HLA in healthy donors. Overall study context: Of 398 genotyped donors, roughly 86% clustered with self-reported Caucasian donors.

Healthy bone marrow donors formed the donor group. A word on this clone: Its target is not known.

This PCR relied on a set of 60 Vbeta primers and 13 Jbeta primers. The protocol was immunoSEQ multiplex PCR, while the TCRdb copy is restricted to in-frame clones and leaves out a portion. The sample holds under 200,000 clones; 75% to 85% are singletons and the top ten take just over 2%. Overall study findings and caveats: Differences between HLA loci emerged in a later analysis of TCR association rates, with DRB1 most and HLA-C fewest. Later on, analysis showed that most CMV-associated TCR beta chains appeared to be HLA-restricted.

Sequencing was performed on PBMCs. The clonotype originates from a woman between 18 and 29 years old in good health and CMV-seropositive.

CDR3 protein: CAWITGHLMNTEAFF. For the CDR3, the DNA is TGTGCCTGGATCACCGGACACCTCATGAACACTGAAGCTTTCTTT. The chain links TRBV30 to TRBJ1-1; D may be TRBD1 (5 bases). CDR1 and CDR2 (germline): GTSNPN, SVGIG (reference sequence). This CDR3 region has 15 residues. Trimming pared 4 bases from V and 0 bases from J, leaving 15 bases between.